This is a list of T cell receptor beta chains from one sample in a study of cytomegalovirus exposure and HLA in healthy donors. The table came from immunoSEQ multiplex PCR; TCRdb's copy has only in-frame clones and leaves some out. The sample lists under 200,000 clones; 80% to 90% were seen once. Source material: PBMCs. Receptor source: a young man in good health and CMV-seropositive. The CDR3 runs from the conserved cysteine through the conserved F or W. A D gene is named only where the DNA matches it firmly. A clone size is listed for some rows: how often the clone was seen (once, few, many), or a class if it is expanded.

V,D,J,size,DNA,CDR3
TRBV9,TRBD2,TRBJ2-5,.,TGTGCCAGCAGCGTTGGGGTCGGGGGGGCCCAAGAGACCCAGTACTTC,CASSVGVGGAQETQYF
TRBV7-6,TRBD2,TRBJ2-1,.,TGTGCCAGCAGCGCGGGGATGGGGGGGTCCAATGAGCAGTTCTTC,CASSAGMGGSNEQFF
TRBV4-1,TRBD1,TRBJ1-2,.,TGCGCCAGCAGCCGGGCGGACAGGGCAAATGGCTACACCTTC,CASSRADRANGYTF
TRBV7-2,.,TRBJ2-5,.,TGTGCCAGCACCCACACCCTGCTAGAGGTGGAGACCCAGTACTTC,CASTHTLLEVETQYF
TRBV10-3,TRBD2,TRBJ2-1,.,TGTGCCATCAGTGAGTCGGGGACTAGCGGGGCGTACAATGAGCAGTTCTTC,CAISESGTSGAYNEQFF
TRBV4-1,.,TRBJ1-5,.,TGCGCCAGCAGCCAAGCAGAACAGGCAAGGAATCAGCCCCAGCATTTT,CASSQAEQARNQPQHF
TRBV28,.,TRBJ1-2,.,TGTGCCAGCAGTCCCTTGGGGGGTAGGGACTATGGCTACACCTTC,CASSPLGGRDYGYTF
TRBV19,TRBD1,TRBJ1-3,.,TGTGCCAGCGGGGACAGGGCGAGCTCTGGAAACACCATATATTTT,CASGDRASSGNTIYF
TRBV10-3,.,TRBJ2-7,.,TGTGCCATCAGTGAGGGACTCTACGAGCAGTACTTC,CAISEGLYEQYF
TRBV25-1,.,TRBJ2-7,.,TGTGCCAGCAGTGAATTATATCTAGATAAAACCTACGAGCAGTACTTC,CASSELYLDKTYEQYF
TRBV9,.,TRBJ1-4,.,TGTGCCAGTACCCGGGGGACTGCAACTAATGAAAAACTGTTTTTT,CASTRGTATNEKLFF
TRBV19,.,TRBJ1-2,few,TGTGCCAGTAGGAAGGACGCCGGGATCGCCTATGGCTACACCTTC,CASRKDAGIAYGYTF
TRBV15,TRBD2,TRBJ2-5,.,TGTGCCACCAGCAGAGAGGGACTACTGGAGACCCAGTACTTC,CATSREGLLETQYF
TRBV4-1,.,TRBJ2-7,.,TGCGCCAGCAGCCCAGCAGTAGGACTAGGGGGGCCCTACGAGCAGTACTTC,CASSPAVGLGGPYEQYF